This TCR beta chain was identified in a study of blood T cell repertoires in COVID-19. V lost 3 bases and J lost 2; bases outside the gene matches: 7. The germline gives CDR1 KGHSH, CDR2 LQKENI. CDR3 size: 15 residues. Sequencing used immunoSEQ multiplex PCR; TCRdb keeps in-frame clones, though not all of them. The sample lists 270,000 or so clones, about four fifths occurring once. The sequenced sample was peripheral blood. The clonotype originates from an older woman with active or convalescent COVID-19. The V gene is TRBV18, the J gene TRBJ2-7, with 7 bases matching TRBD1. CDR3 amino acids: CASSPSGGLPYEQYF. As DNA, the CDR3 is TGTGCCAGCTCACCTTCAGGGGGTCTACCCTACGAGCAGTACTTC.